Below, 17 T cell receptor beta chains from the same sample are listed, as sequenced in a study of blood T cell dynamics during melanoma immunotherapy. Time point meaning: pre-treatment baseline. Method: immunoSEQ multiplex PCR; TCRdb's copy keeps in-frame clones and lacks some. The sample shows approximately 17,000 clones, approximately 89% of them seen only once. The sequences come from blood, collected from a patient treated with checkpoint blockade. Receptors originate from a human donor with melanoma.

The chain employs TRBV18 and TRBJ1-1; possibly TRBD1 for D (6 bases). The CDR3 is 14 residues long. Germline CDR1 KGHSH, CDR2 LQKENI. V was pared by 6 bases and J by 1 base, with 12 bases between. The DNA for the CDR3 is TGTGCCAGCTCCTTTGGACAGAAGAACACTGAAGCTTTCTTT. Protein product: CASSFGQKNTEAFF.

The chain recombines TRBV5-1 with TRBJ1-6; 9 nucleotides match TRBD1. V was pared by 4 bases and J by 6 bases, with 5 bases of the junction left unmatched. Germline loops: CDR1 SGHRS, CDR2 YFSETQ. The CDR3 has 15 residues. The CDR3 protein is CASSPTTGGNSPLHF. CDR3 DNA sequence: TGCGCCAGCAGCCCAACGACAGGGGGTAATTCACCCCTCCACTTT. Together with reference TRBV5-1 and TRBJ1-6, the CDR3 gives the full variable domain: KAGVTQTPRYLIKTRGQQVTLSCSPISGHRSVSWYQQTPGQGLQFLFEYFSETQRNKGNFPGRFSGRQFSNSRSEMNVSTLELGDSALYLCASSPTTGGNSPLHFGNGTRLTVT.

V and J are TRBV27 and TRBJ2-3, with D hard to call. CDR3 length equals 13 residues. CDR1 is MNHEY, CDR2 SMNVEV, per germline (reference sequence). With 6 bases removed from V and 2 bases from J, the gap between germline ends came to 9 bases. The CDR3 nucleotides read TGTGCCAGCAGCGGTCGACTCACAGATACGCAGTATTTT. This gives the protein CASSGRLTDTQYF.

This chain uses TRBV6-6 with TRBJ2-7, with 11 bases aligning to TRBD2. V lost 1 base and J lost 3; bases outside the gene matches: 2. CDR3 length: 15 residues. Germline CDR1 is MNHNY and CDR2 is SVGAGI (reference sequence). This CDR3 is CASSYWLAGGYEQYF. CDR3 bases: TGTGCCAGCAGTTACTGGCTAGCGGGAGGCTACGAGCAGTACTTC.

Here the CDR3 DNA reads TGCGCCAGCAGCCAAGATGCCCTTGCCTTGGCGGGCTACACCTTC. This codes for CASSQDALALAGYTF. The chain uses TRBV4-3 and TRBJ1-2; D remains unclear. The CDR3 length is 15 residues. V lost 0 bases to trimming and J lost 8 bases, with 16 bases between them. Germline V lookup: CDR1 LGHNA, CDR2 YSLEER.

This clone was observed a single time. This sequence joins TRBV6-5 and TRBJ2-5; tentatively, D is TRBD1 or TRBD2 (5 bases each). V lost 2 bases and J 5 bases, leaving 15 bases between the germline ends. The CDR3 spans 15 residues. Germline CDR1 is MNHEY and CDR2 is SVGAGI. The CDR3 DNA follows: TGTGCCAGCAGTTACGGAGCTGGGGGAGACGAGACCCAGTACTTC. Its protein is CASSYGAGGDETQYF.

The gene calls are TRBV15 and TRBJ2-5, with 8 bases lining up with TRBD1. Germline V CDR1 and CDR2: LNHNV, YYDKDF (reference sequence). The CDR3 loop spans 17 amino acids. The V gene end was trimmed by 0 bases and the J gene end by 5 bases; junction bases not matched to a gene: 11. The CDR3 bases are TGTGCCACCAGCAGAGATGTAGTGGACAGGGAAGTGGAGACCCAGTACTTC. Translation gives CATSRDVVDREVETQYF.

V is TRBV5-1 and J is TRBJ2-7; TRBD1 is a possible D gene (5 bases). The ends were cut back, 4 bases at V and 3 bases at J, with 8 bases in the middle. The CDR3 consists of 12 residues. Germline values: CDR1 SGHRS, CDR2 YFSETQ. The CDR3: CASSQDSYEQYF. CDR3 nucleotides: TGCGCCAGCAGCCAAGACAGCTACGAGCAGTACTTC.

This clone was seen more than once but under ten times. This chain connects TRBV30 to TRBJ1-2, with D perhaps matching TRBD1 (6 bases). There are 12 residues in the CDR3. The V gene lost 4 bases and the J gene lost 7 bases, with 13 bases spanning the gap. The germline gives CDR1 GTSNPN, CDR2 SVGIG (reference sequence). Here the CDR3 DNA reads TGTGCCTGGATCCGGGGGCCTGGTGGCTACACCTTC. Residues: CAWIRGPGGYTF. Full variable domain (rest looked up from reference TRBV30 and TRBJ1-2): SQTIHQWPATLVQPVGSPLSLECTVEGTSNPNLYWYRQAAGRGLQLLFYSVGIGQISSEVPQNLSASRPQDRQFILSSKKLLLSDSGFYLCAWIRGPGGYTFGSGTRLTVV.

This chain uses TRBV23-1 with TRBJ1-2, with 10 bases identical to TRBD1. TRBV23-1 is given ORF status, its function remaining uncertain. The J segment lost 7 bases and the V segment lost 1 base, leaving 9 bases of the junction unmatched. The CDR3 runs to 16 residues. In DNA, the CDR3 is TGCGCCAGCAGTCAATTGGGGCGGACAGGGGGGGGTGGCTACACCTTC. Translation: CASSQLGRTGGGGYTF.

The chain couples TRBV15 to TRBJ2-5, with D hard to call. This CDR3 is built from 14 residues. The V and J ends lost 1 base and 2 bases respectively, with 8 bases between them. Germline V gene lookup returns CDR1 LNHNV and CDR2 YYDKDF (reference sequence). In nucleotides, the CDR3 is TGTGCCACCAGCAGAGTTGTCTCTCAAGAGACCCAGTACTTC. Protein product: CATSRVVSQETQYF.

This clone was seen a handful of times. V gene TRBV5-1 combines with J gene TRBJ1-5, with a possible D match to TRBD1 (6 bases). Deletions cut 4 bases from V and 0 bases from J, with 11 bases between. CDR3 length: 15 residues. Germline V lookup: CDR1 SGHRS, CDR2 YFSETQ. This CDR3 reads CASSTGIPSNQPQHF. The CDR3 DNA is TGCGCCAGCAGCACAGGGATCCCTAGCAATCAGCCCCAGCATTTT.

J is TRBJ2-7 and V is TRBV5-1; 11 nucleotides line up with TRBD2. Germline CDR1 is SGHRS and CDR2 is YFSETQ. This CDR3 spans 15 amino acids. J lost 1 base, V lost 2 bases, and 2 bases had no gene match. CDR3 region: CASSFGTSGSYEQYF. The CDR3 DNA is TGCGCCAGCAGCTTCGGGACTAGCGGATCCTACGAGCAGTACTTC.

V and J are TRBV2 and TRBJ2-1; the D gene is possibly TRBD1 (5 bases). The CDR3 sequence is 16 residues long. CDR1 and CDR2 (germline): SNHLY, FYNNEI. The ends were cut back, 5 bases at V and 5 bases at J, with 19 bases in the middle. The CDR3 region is CASSPFRRTKDNEQFF. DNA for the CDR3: TGTGCCAGCAGTCCATTTCGTCGGACAAAGGACAATGAGCAGTTCTTC.

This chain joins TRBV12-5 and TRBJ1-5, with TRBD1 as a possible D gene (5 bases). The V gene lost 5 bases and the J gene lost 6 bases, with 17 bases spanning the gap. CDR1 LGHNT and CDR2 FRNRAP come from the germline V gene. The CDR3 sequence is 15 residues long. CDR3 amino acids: CASGLRGGGSQPQHF. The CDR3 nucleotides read TGTGCTAGTGGTCTTCGGGGGGGTGGAAGTCAGCCCCAGCATTTT. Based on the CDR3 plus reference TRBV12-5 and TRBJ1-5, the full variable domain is DARVTQTPRHKVTEMGQEVTMRCQPILGHNTVFWYRQTMMQGLELLAYFRNRAPLDDSGMPKDRFSAEMPDATLATLKIQPSEPRDSAVYFCASGLRGGGSQPQHFGDGTRLSIL.

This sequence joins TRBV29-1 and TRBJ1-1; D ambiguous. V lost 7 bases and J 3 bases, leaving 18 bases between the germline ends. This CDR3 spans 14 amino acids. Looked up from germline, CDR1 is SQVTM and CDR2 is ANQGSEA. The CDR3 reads CSAIRTKAYTEAFF. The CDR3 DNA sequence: TGCAGCGCCATAAGGACGAAGGCGTACACTGAAGCTTTCTTT.

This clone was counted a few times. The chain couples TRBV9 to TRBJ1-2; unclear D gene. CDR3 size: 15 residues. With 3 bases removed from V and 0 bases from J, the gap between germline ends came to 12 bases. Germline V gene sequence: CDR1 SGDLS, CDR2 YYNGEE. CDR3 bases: TGTGCCAGCAGCGCCCGGGAGGGAGCTAACTATGGCTACACCTTC. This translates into CASSAREGANYGYTF.